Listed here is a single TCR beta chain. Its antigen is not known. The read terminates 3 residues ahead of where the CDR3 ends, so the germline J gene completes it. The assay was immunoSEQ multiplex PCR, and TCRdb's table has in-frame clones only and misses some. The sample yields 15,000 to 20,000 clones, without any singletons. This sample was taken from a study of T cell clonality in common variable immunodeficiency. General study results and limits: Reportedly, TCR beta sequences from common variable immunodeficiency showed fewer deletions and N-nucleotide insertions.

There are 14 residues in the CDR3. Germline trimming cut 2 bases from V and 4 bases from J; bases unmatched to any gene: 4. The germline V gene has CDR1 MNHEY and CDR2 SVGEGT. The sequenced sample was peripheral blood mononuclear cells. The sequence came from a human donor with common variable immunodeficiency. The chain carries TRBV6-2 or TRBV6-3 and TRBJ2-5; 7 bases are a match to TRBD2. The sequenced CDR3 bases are TGTGCCAGCAGTTACGCCGGGACTATAGAGACC. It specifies CASSYAGTIET. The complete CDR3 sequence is CASSYAGTIETQYF.